This passage covers 3 T cell receptor beta chains from one sample sequenced in a study of blood T cell repertoires in COVID-19. Assay used: immunoSEQ multiplex PCR; TCRdb lists only in-frame clones, some missing. This repertoire shows approximately 74,000 clones, 75% to 85% found once; its top ten account for around 47%. The sequenced material came from peripheral blood. The receptors stem from a human donor in a cohort sampled during active COVID-19.

The chain joins TRBV19 to TRBJ2-5; weak D call: TRBD2 (5 bases). Germline lookup yields CDR1 LNHDA and CDR2 SQIVND (reference sequence). V shed 7 bases and J shed 1 base, with 13 bases lying between them. There are 14 residues in the CDR3. The CDR3 loop reads CASTSRGFQETQYF. The CDR3 nucleotides are TGTGCCAGTACCTCCCGGGGATTCCAAGAGACCCAGTACTTC. Full variable domain (rest looked up from reference TRBV19 and TRBJ2-5): DGGITQSPKYLFRKEGQNVTLSCEQNLNHDAMYWYRQDPGQGLRLIYYSQIVNDFQKGDIAEGYSVSREKKESFPLTVTSAQKNPTAFYLCASTSRGFQETQYFGPGTRLLVL.

The chain uses TRBV28 and TRBJ2-5; 8 bases are a match to TRBD1. The CDR3 loop spans 15 amino acids. Germline V gene sequence: CDR1 MDHEN, CDR2 SYDVKM. The CDR3 loop reads CATQDRGLIQETQYF. The CDR3 region has the DNA TGTGCAACTCAAGACAGGGGACTTATCCAAGAGACCCAGTACTTC.

The gene calls are TRBV20-1 and TRBJ1-2; perhaps TRBD1 as D (5 bases). CDR1 and CDR2 from the germline V gene are DFQATT and SNEGSKA (reference sequence). V shed 1 base and J shed 5 bases, with 5 bases lying between them. The CDR3 is 11 amino acids. This CDR3 reads CSARGQYGYTF. The CDR3 DNA reads as TGCAGTGCTAGAGGACAGTATGGCTACACCTTC.